This TCR beta chain was sequenced during a study of blood T cells in healthy people across ages. Trimming took 3 bases from V and 4 from J, leaving 13 bases between them. The germline V gene has CDR1 KGHSH and CDR2 LQKENI. The CDR3 is 15 residues long. The second PCR ran about 6 to 11 cycles with a sample-barcoded 5' primer and J-beta primers. Using its own MiXCR run on the 5' RACE reads, TCRdb lists one record per CDR3 protein. In the table there are some 1.5 million distinct CDR3 sequences, under 30% of which are singletons. This clonotype was picked up a small number of times. Researchers isolated at least 7 million PBMCs per sample.

The V and J genes are TRBV18 and TRBJ1-5; D uncertain. The sequence came from a woman aged 25 to 39 in good health. The sample consisted of blood. Here the CDR3 DNA reads TGTGCCAGCTCACCTTACGACAAGTCAAATCAGCCCCAGCATTTT. It yields the protein CASSPYDKSNQPQHF.